One TCR beta chain is described in this entry. The sample belongs to a study of blood T cell repertoires in COVID-19. Study-wide background: In each case, the material was cDNA or gDNA derived from T cells, B-cell-depleted T cells, or PBMCs.

Residents of about two dozen US areas, aged about 18 to 89 years, made up the participants. Authors' methods: Amplifying reference gene primers gave estimates of nucleated cell counts. The data were produced by immunoSEQ multiplex PCR, yet TCRdb's version contains in-frame clones alone and is incomplete. V and J calls and clone size are given by that table; D and trimming were obtained from the DNA. The sample includes 300,000 to 400,000 clones, more than 75% of them seen just once. The germline V and J ends were trimmed by 6 bases and 3 bases, with 12 bases remaining between them. Per the germline V gene, CDR1 is MNHEY and CDR2 is SVGAGI. The CDR3 length is 15 residues.

The source is a woman aged 18 to 35 who had recovered from COVID-19. J is TRBJ1-6 and V is TRBV6-5, with a possible D match to TRBD1 (6 bases). Sequencing was performed on PBMCs or T cells enriched from blood (not recorded which). This CDR3 is CASRGGPIYNSPLHF. The CDR3 nucleotides read TGTGCCAGCAGGGGGGGGCCCATCTATAATTCACCCCTCCACTTT.